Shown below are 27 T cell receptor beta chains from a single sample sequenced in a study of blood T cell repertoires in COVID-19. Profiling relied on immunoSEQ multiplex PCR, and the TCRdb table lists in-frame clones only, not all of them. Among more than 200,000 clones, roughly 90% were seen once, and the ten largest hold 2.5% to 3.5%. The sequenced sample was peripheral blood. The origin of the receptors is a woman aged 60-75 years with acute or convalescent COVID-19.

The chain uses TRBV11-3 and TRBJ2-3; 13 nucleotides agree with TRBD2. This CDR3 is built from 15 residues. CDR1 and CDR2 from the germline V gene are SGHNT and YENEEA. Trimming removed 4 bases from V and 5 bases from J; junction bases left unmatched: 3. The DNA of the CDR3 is TGTGCCAGCAGCTCCGGGACTAGCGGGGAAGATACGCAGTATTTT. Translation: CASSSGTSGEDTQYF.

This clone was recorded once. The chain's CDR3 is CASRTTGNSNQPQHF. Here the CDR3 DNA reads TGTGCCAGCAGGACGACAGGAAATAGCAATCAGCCCCAGCATTTT. The gene calls are TRBV6-5 and TRBJ1-5; a weak D match, TRBD1 (6 bases). V was clipped by 6 bases and J by 0 bases, with 12 bases between them. The V gene's germline CDR1 is MNHEY and CDR2 SVGAGI. CDR3 length: 15 residues.

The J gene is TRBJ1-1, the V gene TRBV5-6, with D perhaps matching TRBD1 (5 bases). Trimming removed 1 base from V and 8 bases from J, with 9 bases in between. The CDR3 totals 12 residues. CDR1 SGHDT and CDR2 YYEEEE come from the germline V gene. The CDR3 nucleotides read TGTGCCAGCAGCTTGTGGGGCCCCGAAGCTTTCTTT. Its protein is CASSLWGPEAFF. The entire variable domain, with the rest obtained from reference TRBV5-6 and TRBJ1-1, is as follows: DAGVTQSPTHLIKTRGQQVTLRCSPKSGHDTVSWYQQALGQGPQFIFQYYEEEERQRGNFPDRFSGHQFPNYSSELNVNALLLGDSALYLCASSLWGPEAFFGQGTRLTVV.

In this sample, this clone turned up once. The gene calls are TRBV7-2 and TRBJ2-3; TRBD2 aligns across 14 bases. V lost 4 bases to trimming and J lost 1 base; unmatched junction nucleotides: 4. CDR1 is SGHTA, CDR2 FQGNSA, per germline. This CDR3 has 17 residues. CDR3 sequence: CASSSRLAGGGTDTQYF. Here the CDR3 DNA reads TGTGCCAGCAGCTCCCGACTAGCGGGAGGGGGCACAGATACGCAGTATTTT.

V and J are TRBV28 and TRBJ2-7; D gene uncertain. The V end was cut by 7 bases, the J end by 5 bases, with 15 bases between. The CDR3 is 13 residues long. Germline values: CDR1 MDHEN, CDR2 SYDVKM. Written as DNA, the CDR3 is TGTGCCAGCACCCACGGCGGATCCCACGAGCAGTACTTC. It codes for CASTHGGSHEQYF.

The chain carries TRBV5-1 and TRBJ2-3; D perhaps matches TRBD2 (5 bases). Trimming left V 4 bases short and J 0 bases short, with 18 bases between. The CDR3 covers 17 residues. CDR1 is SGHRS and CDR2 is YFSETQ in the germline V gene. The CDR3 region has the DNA TGCGCCAGCAGCAGAAATCTGGCGGGTCTGAGCACAGATACGCAGTATTTT. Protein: CASSRNLAGLSTDTQYF. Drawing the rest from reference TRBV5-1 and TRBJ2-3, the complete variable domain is KAGVTQTPRYLIKTRGQQVTLSCSPISGHRSVSWYQQTPGQGLQFLFEYFSETQRNKGNFPGRFSGRQFSNSRSEMNVSTLELGDSALYLCASSRNLAGLSTDTQYFGPGTRLTVL.

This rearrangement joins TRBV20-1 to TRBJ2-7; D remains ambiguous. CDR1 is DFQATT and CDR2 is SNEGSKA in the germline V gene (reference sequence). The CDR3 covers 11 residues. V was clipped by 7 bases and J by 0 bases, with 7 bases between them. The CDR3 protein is CSVPGSYEQYF. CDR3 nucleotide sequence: TGCAGTGTCCCGGGCTCCTACGAGCAGTACTTC.

CDR3 in amino acids: CASSEFPQGKWNGYTF. The CDR3 coding sequence is TGTGCCAGCAGTGAATTCCCCCAGGGGAAGTGGAATGGCTACACCTTC. V gene TRBV6-1 combines with J gene TRBJ1-2; maybe TRBD1 (6 bases). Germline CDR1 is MNHNS and CDR2 is SASEGT. This CDR3 has 16 residues. V was shortened by 2 bases and J by 6 bases, with 19 bases between the two germline ends.

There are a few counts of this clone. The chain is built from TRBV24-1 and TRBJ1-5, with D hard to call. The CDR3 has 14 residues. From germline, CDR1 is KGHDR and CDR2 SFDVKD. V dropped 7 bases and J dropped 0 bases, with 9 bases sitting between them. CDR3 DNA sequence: TGTGCCACCAGCCCCGACAATAGCAATCAGCCCCAGCATTTT. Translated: CATSPDNSNQPQHF.

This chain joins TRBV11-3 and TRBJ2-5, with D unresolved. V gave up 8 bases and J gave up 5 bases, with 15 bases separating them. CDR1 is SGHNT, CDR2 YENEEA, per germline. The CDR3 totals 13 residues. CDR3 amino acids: CASQTTMSETQYF. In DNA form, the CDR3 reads TGTGCCAGCCAAACAACTATGTCGGAGACCCAGTACTTC. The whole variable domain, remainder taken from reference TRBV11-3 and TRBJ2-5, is EAGVVQSPRYKIIEKKQPVAFWCNPISGHNTLYWYLQNLGQGPELLIRYENEEAVDDSQLPKDRFSAERLKGVDSTLKIQPAELGDSAVYLCASQTTMSETQYFGPGTRLLVL.

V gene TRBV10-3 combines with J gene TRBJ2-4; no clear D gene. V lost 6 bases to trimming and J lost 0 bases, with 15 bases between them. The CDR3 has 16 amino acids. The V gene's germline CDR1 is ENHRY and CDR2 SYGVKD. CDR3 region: CAISEEPSGAKNIQYF. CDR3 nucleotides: TGTGCCATCAGCGAGGAACCTTCCGGAGCCAAAAACATTCAGTACTTC.

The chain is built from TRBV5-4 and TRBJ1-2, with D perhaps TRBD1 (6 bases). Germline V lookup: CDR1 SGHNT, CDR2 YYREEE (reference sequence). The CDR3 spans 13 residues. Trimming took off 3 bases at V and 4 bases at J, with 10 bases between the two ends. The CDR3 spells CASSSGQLYGYTF. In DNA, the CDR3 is TGTGCCAGCAGCTCCGGACAGCTCTATGGCTACACCTTC.

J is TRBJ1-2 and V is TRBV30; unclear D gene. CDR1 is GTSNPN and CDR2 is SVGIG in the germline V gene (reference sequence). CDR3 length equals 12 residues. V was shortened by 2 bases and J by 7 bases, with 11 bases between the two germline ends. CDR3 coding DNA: TGTGCCTGGAGTCCCCTGCGGGGTGGCTACACCTTC. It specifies CAWSPLRGGYTF. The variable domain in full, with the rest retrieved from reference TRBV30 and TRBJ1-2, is SQTIHQWPATLVQPVGSPLSLECTVEGTSNPNLYWYRQAAGRGLQLLFYSVGIGQISSEVPQNLSASRPQDRQFILSSKKLLLSDSGFYLCAWSPLRGGYTFGSGTRLTVV.

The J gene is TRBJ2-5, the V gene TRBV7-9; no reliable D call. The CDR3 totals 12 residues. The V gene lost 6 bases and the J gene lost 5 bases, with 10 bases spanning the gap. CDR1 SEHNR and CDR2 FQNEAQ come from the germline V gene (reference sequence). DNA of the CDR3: TGTGCCAGCAGTCCGTCGGTGGAGACCCAGTACTTC. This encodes CASSPSVETQYF.

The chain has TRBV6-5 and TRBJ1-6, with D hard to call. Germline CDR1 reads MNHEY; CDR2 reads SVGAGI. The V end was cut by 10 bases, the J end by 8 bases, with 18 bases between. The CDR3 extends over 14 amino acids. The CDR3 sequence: CATNLGSRHSPLHF. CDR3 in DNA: TGTGCCACCAATTTGGGCTCACGACATTCACCCCTCCACTTT.

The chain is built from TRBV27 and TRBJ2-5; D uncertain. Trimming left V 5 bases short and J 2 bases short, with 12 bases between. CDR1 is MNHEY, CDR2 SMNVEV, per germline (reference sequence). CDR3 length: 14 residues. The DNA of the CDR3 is TGTGCCAGCAGTCCCCTAGGTATACAAGAGACCCAGTACTTC. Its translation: CASSPLGIQETQYF.

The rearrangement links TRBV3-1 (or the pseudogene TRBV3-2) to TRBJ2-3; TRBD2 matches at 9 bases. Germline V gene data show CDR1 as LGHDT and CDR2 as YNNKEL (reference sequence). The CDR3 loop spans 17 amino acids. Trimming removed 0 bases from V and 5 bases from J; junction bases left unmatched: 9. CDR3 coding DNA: TGTGCCAGCAGCCAAGATCCCCTGCGGGGGGGCCTAGATACGCAGTATTTT. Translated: CASSQDPLRGGLDTQYF.

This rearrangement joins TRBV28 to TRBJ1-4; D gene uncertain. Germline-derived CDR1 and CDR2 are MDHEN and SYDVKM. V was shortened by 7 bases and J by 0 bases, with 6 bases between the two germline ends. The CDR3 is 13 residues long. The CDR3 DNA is TGTGCCAGCAACATTGCAACTAATGAAAAACTGTTTTTT. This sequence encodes CASNIATNEKLFF.

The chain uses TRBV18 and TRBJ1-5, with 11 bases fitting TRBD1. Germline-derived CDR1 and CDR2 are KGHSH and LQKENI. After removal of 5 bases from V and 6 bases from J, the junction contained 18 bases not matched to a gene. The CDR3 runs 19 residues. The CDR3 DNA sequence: TGTGCCAGCTCATATTACGGGACAGGGGGTGTCACAACCCTTCAGCCCCAGCATTTT. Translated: CASSYYGTGGVTTLQPQHF.

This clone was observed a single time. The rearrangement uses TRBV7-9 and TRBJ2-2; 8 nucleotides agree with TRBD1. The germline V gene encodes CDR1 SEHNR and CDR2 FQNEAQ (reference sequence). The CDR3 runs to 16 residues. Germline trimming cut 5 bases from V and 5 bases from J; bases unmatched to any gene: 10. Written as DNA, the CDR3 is TGTGCCAGCAGCAATCCCGGACAGGGTGGGACCGGGGAGCTGTTTTTT. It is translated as CASSNPGQGGTGELFF.

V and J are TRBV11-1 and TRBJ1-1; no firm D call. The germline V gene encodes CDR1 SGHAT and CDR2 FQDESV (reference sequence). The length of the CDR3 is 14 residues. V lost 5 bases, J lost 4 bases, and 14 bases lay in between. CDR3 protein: CASSRPGRGTEAFF. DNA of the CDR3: TGTGCCAGCAGCCGCCCGGGGAGAGGCACTGAAGCTTTCTTT. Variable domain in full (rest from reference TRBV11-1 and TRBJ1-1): EAEVAQSPRYKITEKSQAVAFWCDPISGHATLYWYRQILGQGPELLVQFQDESVVDDSQLPKDRFSAERLKGVDSTLKIQPAELGDSAMYLCASSRPGRGTEAFFGQGTRLTVV.

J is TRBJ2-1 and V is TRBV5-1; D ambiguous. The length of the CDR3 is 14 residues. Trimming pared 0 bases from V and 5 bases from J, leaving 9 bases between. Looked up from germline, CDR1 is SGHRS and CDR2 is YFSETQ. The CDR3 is CASSLDTSDNEQFF. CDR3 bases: TGCGCCAGCAGCTTGGACACATCAGACAATGAGCAGTTCTTC.

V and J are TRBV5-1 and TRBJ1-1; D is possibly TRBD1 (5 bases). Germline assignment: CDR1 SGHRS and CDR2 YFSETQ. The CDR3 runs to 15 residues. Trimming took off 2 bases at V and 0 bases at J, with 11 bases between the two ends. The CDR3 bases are TGCGCCAGCAGCTTCGATGGGGGGTTGAACACTGAAGCTTTCTTT. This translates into CASSFDGGLNTEAFF.

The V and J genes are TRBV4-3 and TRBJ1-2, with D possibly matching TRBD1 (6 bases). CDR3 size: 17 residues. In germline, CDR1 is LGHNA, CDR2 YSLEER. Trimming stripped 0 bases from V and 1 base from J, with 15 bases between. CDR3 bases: TGCGCCAGCAGCCAAGAATTAGCCCCACAGGGTAACTATGGCTACACCTTC. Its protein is CASSQELAPQGNYGYTF.

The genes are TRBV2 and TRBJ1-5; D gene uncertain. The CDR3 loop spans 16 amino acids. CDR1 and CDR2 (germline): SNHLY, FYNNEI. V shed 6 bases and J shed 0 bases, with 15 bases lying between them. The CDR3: CASSVDSYHSNQPQHF. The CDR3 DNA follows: TGTGCCAGCAGCGTTGACTCCTACCATAGCAATCAGCCCCAGCATTTT.

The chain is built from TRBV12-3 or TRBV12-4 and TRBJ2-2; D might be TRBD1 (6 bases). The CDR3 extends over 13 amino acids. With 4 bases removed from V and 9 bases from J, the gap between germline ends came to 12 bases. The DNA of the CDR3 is TGTGCCAGCAGTTCTCAGGGGTCCCGGGAGCTGTTTTTT. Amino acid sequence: CASSSQGSRELFF.

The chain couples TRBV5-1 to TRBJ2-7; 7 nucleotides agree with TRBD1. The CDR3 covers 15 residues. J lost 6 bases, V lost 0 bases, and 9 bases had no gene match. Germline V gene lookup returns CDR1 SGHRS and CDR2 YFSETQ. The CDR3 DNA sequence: TGCGCCAGCAGCTTGGGGGCAGGGGGACAAGGCGAGCAGTACTTC. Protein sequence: CASSLGAGGQGEQYF.